The rows below give T cell receptor beta chains drawn from one sample of a study of Tregs in tolerant kidney transplant recipients. This table comes from immunoSEQ multiplex PCR, and its TCRdb copy is limited to in-frame clones, with some not included. Of roughly 80,000 clones in the sample, 90% to 95% were seen once. Sequencing was performed on CD4+ T cells from blood (PBMCs), taken 24 months after the transplant. These receptor sequences come from a human patient who received a combined kidney and bone marrow transplant. Some T cells could come from the graft donor. The CDR3 runs from the conserved cysteine through the conserved F or W. The order of the fields is V gene, J gene, D gene, clone size, CDR3 protein, CDR3 DNA. A D gene is named only where the DNA matches it firmly. Clone size appears in some rows only: once, few, many, or a class for an expanded clone.

>TRBV6-1|TRBJ2-1|TRBD1|NA
CASSELTGGGYNEQFF
TGTGCCAGCAGTGAGTTGACAGGGGGGGGTTACAATGAGCAGTTCTTC
>TRBV7-9|TRBJ1-1|NA|NA
CASSSQGFEAFF
TGTGCCAGCAGCTCACAGGGATTTGAAGCTTTCTTT
>TRBV5-6|TRBJ2-7|NA|NA
CASSDEGGIYEQYF
TGTGCCAGCAGCGACGAGGGGGGGATCTACGAGCAGTACTTC
>TRBV5-5|TRBJ1-2|NA|NA
CASSLGGEGLYGYTF
TGTGCCAGCAGCTTGGGGGGAGAAGGCCTCTATGGCTACACCTTC
>TRBV7-2|TRBJ1-5|NA|NA
CASSLDIRGWDQPQHF
TGTGCCAGCAGCTTAGATATTAGGGGTTGGGATCAGCCCCAGCATTTT
>TRBV13|TRBJ2-6|NA|NA
CASSLQASGANVLTF
TGTGCCAGCAGCTTACAGGCCTCTGGGGCCAACGTCCTGACTTTC
>TRBV7-6|TRBJ1-1|NA|once
CASSSQGLSTEAFF
TGTGCCAGCAGCTCCCAGGGACTGAGCACTGAAGCTTTCTTT
>TRBV19|TRBJ2-7|NA|NA
CASSNDGDYEQYF
TGTGCCAGTAGTAATGACGGAGACTACGAGCAGTACTTC
>TRBV5-1|TRBJ2-3|NA|NA
CASRSGFTDTQYF
TGCGCCAGCAGATCAGGGTTCACAGATACGCAGTATTTT
>TRBV4-1|TRBJ1-2|NA|NA
CASSRRGGEDYGYTF
TGCGCCAGCAGCCGTCGAGGGGGAGAGGACTATGGCTACACCTTC
>TRBV28|TRBJ2-3|TRBD1|NA
CATLPGQDTDTQYF
TGTGCCACCTTACCGGGACAGGACACAGATACGCAGTATTTT
>TRBV6-6|TRBJ1-4|TRBD1|NA
CASSWREYRGLFF
TGTGCCAGCAGTTGGAGAGAATACAGGGGTCTGTTTTTT
>TRBV7-3|TRBJ2-5|NA|NA
CASSLVGGPQETQYF
TGTGCCAGCAGCTTAGTGGGGGGGCCCCAAGAGACCCAGTACTTC
>TRBV10-3|TRBJ2-3|TRBD2|NA
CAISESMATSGIRTDTQYF
TGTGCCATCAGTGAGTCGATGGCTACTAGCGGGATTAGGACAGATACGCAGTATTTT
>TRBV5-6|TRBJ2-7|TRBD1|once
CASSLSFETGKSYEQYF
TGTGCCAGCAGCTTGAGCTTTGAGACAGGGAAATCCTACGAGCAGTACTTC
>TRBV28|TRBJ2-2|NA|NA
CASSYLTRGSTGELFF
TGTGCCAGCAGTTACCTAACGCGGGGATCCACCGGGGAGCTGTTTTTT
>TRBV21-1|TRBJ1-1|NA|once
CASSNRQGHTEAFF
TGTGCCAGCAGCAACCGACAGGGCCACACTGAAGCTTTCTTT
>TRBV11-2|TRBJ2-5|TRBD1|NA
CASSRRQGQEETQYF
TGTGCCAGCAGCCGACGACAGGGTCAGGAAGAGACCCAGTACTTC
>TRBV30|TRBJ1-3|TRBD1|NA
CAWSRRQGALGNTIYF
TGTGCCTGGAGCCGTCGACAGGGGGCGCTTGGAAACACCATATATTTT
>TRBV19|TRBJ1-5|NA|NA
CASSSGGPQHF
TGTGCCAGTAGTTCCGGGGGGCCCCAGCATTTT
>TRBV18|TRBJ2-5|TRBD1|NA
CASSLGTGLPNQETQYF
TGTGCCAGCTCACTCGGGACAGGACTGCCCAACCAAGAGACCCAGTACTTC
>TRBV5-1|TRBJ2-2|TRBD2|NA
CASSIQIGTSGAGELFF
TGCGCCAGCAGCATACAGATCGGGACTAGCGGAGCCGGGGAGCTGTTTTTT
>TRBV7-2|TRBJ1-3|NA|few
CASSLAGRGGNTIYF
TGTGCCAGCAGCTTAGCGGGCAGGGGAGGAAACACCATATATTTT
>TRBV18|TRBJ1-6|NA|NA
CASSPTGFQNNSPLHF
TGTGCCAGCTCACCCACAGGTTTCCAAAATAATTCACCCCTCCACTTT
>TRBV19|TRBJ1-2|NA|NA
CASSFGWKDYYGYTF
TGTGCCAGTAGTTTCGGCTGGAAGGACTACTATGGCTACACCTTC
>TRBV6-5|TRBJ2-3|TRBD1|NA
CASTRQGQQYF
TGTGCCAGCACCCGACAGGGTCAACAGTATTTT
>TRBV7-9|TRBJ1-1|NA|NA
CASSLFGRDKHTEAFF
TGTGCCAGCAGCTTATTCGGCCGGGACAAACACACTGAAGCTTTCTTT
>TRBV2|TRBJ2-3|NA|NA
CASSPSMGADTQYF
TGTGCCAGCAGCCCTAGCATGGGCGCAGATACGCAGTATTTT
>TRBV7-2|TRBJ2-2|TRBD2|NA
CASSFLSGSPGELFF
TGTGCCAGCAGCTTCCTCAGCGGGAGCCCCGGGGAGCTGTTTTTT
>TRBV5-1|TRBJ2-2|NA|NA
CASSFGGPSTGELFF
TGCGCCAGCAGCTTCGGAGGGCCCAGCACCGGGGAGCTGTTTTTT
>TRBV7-2|TRBJ2-3|TRBD2|NA
CASSLGLAGSDTQYF
TGTGCCAGCAGCTTGGGACTAGCGGGCTCAGATACGCAGTATTTT
>TRBV5-8|TRBJ2-5|TRBD1|NA
CASRGDRVGETQYF
TGTGCCAGCAGGGGGGACAGGGTCGGTGAGACCCAGTACTTC
>TRBV5-1|TRBJ1-2|NA|NA
CASSLDQGRLGGYTF
TGCGCCAGCAGCTTGGACCAGGGGCGCTTGGGTGGCTACACCTTC
>TRBV5-1|TRBJ2-7|NA|NA
CASTLGTSSHEQYF
TGCGCCAGCACCCTTGGTACTAGTAGCCACGAGCAGTACTTC
>TRBV5-1|TRBJ2-7|TRBD1|NA
CASSTGQSYEQYF
TGCGCCAGCAGCACGGGACAGAGCTACGAGCAGTACTTC
>TRBV7-9|TRBJ1-1|TRBD1|NA
CASSLVLQGAPEAFF
TGTGCCAGCAGCTTAGTTTTACAGGGGGCGCCTGAAGCTTTCTTT
>TRBV7-2|TRBJ1-2|NA|NA
CASSFTGPGYGYTF
TGTGCCAGCAGCTTTACAGGTCCCGGTTATGGCTACACCTTC
>TRBV5-4|TRBJ2-1|NA|NA
CASSLPNSYNEQFF
TGTGCCAGCAGCTTGCCTAACTCCTACAATGAGCAGTTCTTC
>TRBV4-2|TRBJ1-4|TRBD1|NA
CASSQPDRGGEKLFF
TGTGCCAGCAGCCAACCCGACAGGGGTGGAGAAAAACTGTTTTTT
>TRBV6-1|TRBJ2-5|NA|NA
CASSIRETQYF
TGTGCCAGCAGCATACGGGAGACCCAGTACTTC
>TRBV10-3|TRBJ1-5|TRBD1|NA
CASRTGDQPQHF
TGTGCCAGTCGGACAGGGGATCAGCCCCAGCATTTT
>TRBV25-1|TRBJ1-4|TRBD1|NA
CASRDRGTNEKLFF
TGTGCCAGCAGGGACAGGGGTACTAATGAAAAACTGTTTTTT
>TRBV4-1|TRBJ2-1|TRBD2|NA
CASSFPEGIGRARGDEQFF
TGCGCCAGCAGCTTCCCGGAAGGAATCGGGAGGGCCCGGGGCGATGAGCAGTTCTTC
>TRBV29-1|TRBJ2-3|TRBD2|NA
CSVEDRHRGGSTDTQYF
TGCAGCGTTGAAGATCGGCATCGCGGGGGGAGCACAGATACGCAGTATTTT
>TRBV18|TRBJ2-7|TRBD1|NA
CASSLTGTGRYEQYF
TGTGCCAGCTCACTGACCGGGACAGGCCGCTACGAGCAGTACTTC
>TRBV5-4|TRBJ2-7|TRBD1|NA
CASSPFIRDRGSGEQYF
TGTGCCAGCAGCCCTTTCATAAGGGACAGGGGATCTGGTGAGCAGTACTTC
>TRBV7-2|TRBJ1-2|NA|NA
CASSFPGPLYGYTF
TGTGCCAGCAGCTTTCCAGGGCCGCTCTATGGCTACACCTTC
>TRBV27|TRBJ1-2|TRBD1|NA
CASSSDPQGAYGYTF
TGTGCCAGCAGTTCAGACCCACAGGGGGCCTATGGCTACACCTTC
>TRBV11-3|TRBJ1-5|NA|NA
CASSFSQGYNQPQHF
TGTGCCAGCAGCTTTTCCCAGGGGTACAATCAGCCCCAGCATTTT
>TRBV7-9|TRBJ2-7|TRBD1|NA
CASSTRQGSAYEQYF
TGTGCCAGCAGCACCCGACAGGGATCGGCCTACGAGCAGTACTTC
>TRBV5-4|TRBJ2-2|TRBD1|NA
CASSIRQGRTGELFF
TGTGCCAGCAGCATAAGACAGGGGCGCACCGGGGAGCTGTTTTTT
>TRBV19|TRBJ1-2|TRBD1|NA
CASSSPGQGSGYTF
TGTGCCAGTAGTAGCCCGGGACAGGGCTCTGGCTACACCTTC
>TRBV28|TRBJ1-2|NA|NA
CASSLFTGSYGYTF
TGTGCCAGCAGTTTATTTACGGGGAGCTATGGCTACACCTTC
>TRBV10-3|TRBJ2-1|TRBD2|NA
CAISEFQRETYNEQFF
TGTGCCATCAGTGAGTTCCAGCGGGAGACCTACAATGAGCAGTTCTTC
>TRBV19|TRBJ2-1|TRBD2|NA
CASRGRSSGGYNEQFF
TGTGCCAGTAGGGGGCGGTCTAGCGGGGGGTACAATGAGCAGTTCTTC
>TRBV15|TRBJ1-1|NA|NA
CATSRAKGFPEAFF
TGTGCCACCAGCAGAGCGAAGGGGTTCCCTGAAGCTTTCTTT
>TRBV5-1|TRBJ2-7|TRBD1|few
CASSKTGGHDEQYF
TGCGCCAGCAGCAAAACAGGGGGCCACGACGAGCAGTACTTC
>TRBV6-1|TRBJ2-1|NA|NA
CASSDVRVRSYNEQFF
TGTGCCAGCAGTGATGTGCGGGTACGCTCCTACAATGAGCAGTTCTTC